Listed below are T cell receptor beta chains from one sample, sequenced in a study of CD4 T cells in relation to SARS-CoV-2 and coronaviruses. Libraries were prepared by immunoSEQ multiplex PCR; TCRdb keeps only in-frame clonotypes and omits some of them. The profile covers 29,000 or so clones, with about 73% appearing a single time and 20% to 25% taken by the ten largest. Which antigens these TCRs recognize remains unknown. The sequenced sample was CD4+ T cells from PBMCs, cultured in vitro. All receptors derive from a human donor in good health. CDR3s include the opening cysteine and the closing phenylalanine or tryptophan. D genes are given only for firm matches. Not every row has a clone size; where given, it reads once, few, many or a size class.

CASSLSPLGGYTF	TGTGCCAGCAGCTTATCTCCTTTGGGGGGCTACACCTTC	TRBV11-2	TRBJ1-2	.	.
CASNRGTGNTEAFF	TGTGCCAGCAACCGGGGGACTGGGAACACTGAAGCTTTCTTT	TRBV6-5	TRBJ1-1	.	.
CARGQGKETQYF	TGTGCCAGGGGACAGGGAAAAGAGACCCAGTACTTC	TRBV27	TRBJ2-5	.	TRBD1
CASSPGTVEEKLFF	TGTGCCAGTAGTCCCGGGACAGTAGAGGAAAAACTGTTTTTT	TRBV19	TRBJ1-4	few	TRBD1
CASGLVSPPQGAGTDTQYF	TGTGCTAGTGGTTTGGTATCTCCCCCTCAGGGGGCAGGGACAGATACGCAGTATTTT	TRBV12-5	TRBJ2-3	.	TRBD1
CATSFAEQYF	TGTGCCACCAGTTTCGCCGAGCAGTACTTC	TRBV24-1	TRBJ2-7	.	.
CASSYKGNGYTF	TGTGCCAGCAGTTATAAGGGGAATGGCTACACCTTC	TRBV6-6	TRBJ1-2	.	.
CASSVDNRGTNEKLFF	TGTGCCAGCAGCGTGGATAACAGAGGAACTAATGAAAAACTGTTTTTT	TRBV9	TRBJ1-4	.	.
CASRKRHGTNEKLFF	TGTGCCAGCAGAAAGCGACACGGAACTAATGAAAAACTGTTTTTT	TRBV6-5	TRBJ1-4	.	.
CASSLAENSYEQYF	TGCGCCAGCAGCTTGGCCGAGAACTCCTACGAGCAGTACTTC	TRBV5-1	TRBJ2-7	once	.
CASSPGPEYGYTF	TGTGCCAGCAGCCCCGGACCGGAATATGGCTACACCTTC	TRBV7-9	TRBJ1-2	.	.
CASSYSMAGTDTQYF	TGTGCCAGCAGTTACTCGATGGCGGGGACAGATACGCAGTATTTT	TRBV6-5	TRBJ2-3	.	.
CASSWTSGSGGELFF	TGTGCCAGCAGTTGGACTAGCGGGAGTGGCGGGGAGCTGTTTTTT	TRBV2	TRBJ2-2	.	TRBD2
CASMWTGGTDTQYF	TGCGCCAGCATGTGGACAGGAGGCACAGATACGCAGTATTTT	TRBV5-1	TRBJ2-3	.	TRBD1
CASTPGLAIGQYF	TGTGCCAGCACTCCGGGACTAGCTATCGGGCAGTACTTC	TRBV11-2	TRBJ2-7	few	TRBD2
CASSQLVSTDTQYF	TGTGCCAGCAGTCAGTTAGTGAGCACAGATACGCAGTATTTT	TRBV2	TRBJ2-3	.	.
CASSQGNRAGYTF	TGTGCCAGCAGCCAGGGGAACAGGGCTGGCTACACCTTC	TRBV4-2	TRBJ1-2	few	.
CASSPGQGWGEQFF	TGTGCCAGCAGCCCGGGACAGGGGTGGGGTGAGCAGTTCTTC	TRBV11-2	TRBJ2-1	.	TRBD1
CASSSRRQSRNYGYTF	TGTGCCAGCAGCTCCCGGAGACAGTCTCGTAACTATGGCTACACCTTC	TRBV11-2	TRBJ1-2	.	.
CASSPPRGGGGVNTEAFF	TGTGCCAGCTCGCCCCCAAGGGGGGGCGGGGGTGTGAACACTGAAGCTTTCTTT	TRBV18	TRBJ1-1	.	.
CASSQGSLLVTDTQYF	TGCGCCAGCAGCCAAGGGTCCCTACTAGTCACAGATACGCAGTATTTT	TRBV4-1	TRBJ2-3	.	.
CASSPGQGHYGYTF	TGCGCCAGCAGCCCTGGACAGGGGCACTATGGCTACACCTTC	TRBV5-1	TRBJ1-2	.	TRBD1
CASSQNREGSEKLFF	TGTGCCAGCTCACAAAACAGGGAGGGAAGTGAAAAACTGTTTTTT	TRBV18	TRBJ1-4	.	.
CASRIPGGTEAFF	TGTGCCAGTAGGATTCCAGGGGGAACTGAAGCTTTCTTT	TRBV19	TRBJ1-1	few	TRBD1
CASSLDRGGYGYTF	TGTGCCAGCAGCTTGGACAGGGGCGGCTATGGCTACACCTTC	TRBV5-6	TRBJ1-2	.	TRBD1
CASSFPAAGGEDTQYF	TGTGCCAGCAGCTTTCCCGCGGCGGGGGGGGAAGATACGCAGTATTTT	TRBV13	TRBJ2-3	.	TRBD2
CASTTGRGAGELFF	TGTGCCAGTACGACAGGCCGGGGGGCCGGGGAGCTGTTTTTT	TRBV19	TRBJ2-2	.	.
CASLRTENTEAFF	TGTGCCAGCTTACGGACGGAGAACACTGAAGCTTTCTTT	TRBV18	TRBJ1-1	.	.
CASSPGLRPWGNEKLFF	TGTGCCAGCAGCCCTGGTTTACGGCCCTGGGGCAATGAAAAACTGTTTTTT	TRBV6-2/TRBV6-3	TRBJ1-4	.	.